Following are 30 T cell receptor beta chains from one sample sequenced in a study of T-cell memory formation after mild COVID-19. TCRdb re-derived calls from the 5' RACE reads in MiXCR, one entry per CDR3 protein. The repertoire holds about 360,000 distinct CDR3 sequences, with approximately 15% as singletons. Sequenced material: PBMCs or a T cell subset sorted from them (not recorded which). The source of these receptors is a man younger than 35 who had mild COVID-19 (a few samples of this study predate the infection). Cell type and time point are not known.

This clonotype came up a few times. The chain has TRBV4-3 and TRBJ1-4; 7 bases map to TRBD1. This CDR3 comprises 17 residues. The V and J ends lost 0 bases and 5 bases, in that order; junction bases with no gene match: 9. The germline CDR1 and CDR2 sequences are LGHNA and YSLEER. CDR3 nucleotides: TGCGCCAGCAGCCAAGACCCTCAGGGGGGAGGGAATGAAAAACTGTTTTTT. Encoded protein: CASSQDPQGGGNEKLFF.

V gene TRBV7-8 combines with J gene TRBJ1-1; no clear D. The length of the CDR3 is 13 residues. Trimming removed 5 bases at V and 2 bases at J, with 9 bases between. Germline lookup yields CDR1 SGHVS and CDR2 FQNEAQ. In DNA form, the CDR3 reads TGTGCCAGCAGCGACAAGAGAAACACTGAAGCTTTCTTT. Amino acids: CASSDKRNTEAFF.

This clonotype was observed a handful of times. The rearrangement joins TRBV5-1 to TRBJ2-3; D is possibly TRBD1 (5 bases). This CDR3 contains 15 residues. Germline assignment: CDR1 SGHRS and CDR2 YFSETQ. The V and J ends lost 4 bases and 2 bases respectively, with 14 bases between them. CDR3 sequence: CASSLGLGATDTQYF. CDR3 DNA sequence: TGCGCCAGCAGCCTGGGGCTTGGAGCCACAGATACGCAGTATTTT.

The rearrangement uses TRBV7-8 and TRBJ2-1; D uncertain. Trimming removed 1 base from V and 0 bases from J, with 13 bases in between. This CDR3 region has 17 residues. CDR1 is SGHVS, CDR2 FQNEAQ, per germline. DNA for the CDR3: TGTGCCAGCAGCTTAGGGACGGTCCCAGGCTCCTACAATGAGCAGTTCTTC. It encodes CASSLGTVPGSYNEQFF.

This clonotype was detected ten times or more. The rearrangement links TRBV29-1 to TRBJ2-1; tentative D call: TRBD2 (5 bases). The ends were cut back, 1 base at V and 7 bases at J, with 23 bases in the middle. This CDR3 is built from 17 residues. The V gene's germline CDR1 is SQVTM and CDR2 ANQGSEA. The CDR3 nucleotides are TGCAGCGTTGAAGGTCGTTCGGGATTGGGGTTTGGAAATGAGCAGTTCTTC. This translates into CSVEGRSGLGFGNEQFF.

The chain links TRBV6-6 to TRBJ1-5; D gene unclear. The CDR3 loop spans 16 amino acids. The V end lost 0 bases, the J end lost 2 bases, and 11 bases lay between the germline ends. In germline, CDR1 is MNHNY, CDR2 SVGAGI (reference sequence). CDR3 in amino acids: CASSYSGSYRNQPQHF. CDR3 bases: TGTGCCAGCAGTTACTCGGGCAGCTATCGCAATCAGCCCCAGCATTTT.

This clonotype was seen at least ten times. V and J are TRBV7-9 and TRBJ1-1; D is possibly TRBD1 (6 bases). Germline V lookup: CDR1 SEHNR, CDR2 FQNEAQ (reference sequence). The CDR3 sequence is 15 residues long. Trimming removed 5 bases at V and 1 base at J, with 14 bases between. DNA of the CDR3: TGTGCCAGCAGCCTGAGTCTAGGGGGGAACACTGAAGCTTTCTTT. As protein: CASSLSLGGNTEAFF.

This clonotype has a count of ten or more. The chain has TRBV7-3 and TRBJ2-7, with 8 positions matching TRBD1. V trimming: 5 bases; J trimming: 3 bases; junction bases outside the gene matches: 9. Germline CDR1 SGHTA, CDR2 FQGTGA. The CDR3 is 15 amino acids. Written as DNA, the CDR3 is TGTGCCAGCAGCGTTCAACCAGGGGGCCTCTACGAGCAGTACTTC. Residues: CASSVQPGGLYEQYF.

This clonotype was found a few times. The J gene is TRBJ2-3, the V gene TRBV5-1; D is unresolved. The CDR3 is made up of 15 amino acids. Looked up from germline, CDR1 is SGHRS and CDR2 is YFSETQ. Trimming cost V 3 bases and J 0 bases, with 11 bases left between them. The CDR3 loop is CASSSAQSSTDTQYF. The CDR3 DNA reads TGCGCCAGCAGCTCTGCCCAGTCCAGCACAGATACGCAGTATTTT.

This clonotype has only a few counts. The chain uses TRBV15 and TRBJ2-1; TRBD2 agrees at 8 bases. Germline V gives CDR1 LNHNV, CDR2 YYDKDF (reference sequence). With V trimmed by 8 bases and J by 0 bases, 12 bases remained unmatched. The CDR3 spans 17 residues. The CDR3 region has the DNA TGTGCCACCCATAGCGGGGAACCGGGAAGCTCCTACAATGAGCAGTTCTTC. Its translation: CATHSGEPGSSYNEQFF.

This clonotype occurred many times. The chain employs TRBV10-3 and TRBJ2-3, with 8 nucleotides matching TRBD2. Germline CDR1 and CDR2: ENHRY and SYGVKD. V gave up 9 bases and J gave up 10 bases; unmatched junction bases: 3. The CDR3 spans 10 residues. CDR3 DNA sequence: TGTGCCATGGGGCGGGGGGCGCAGTATTTT. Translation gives CAMGRGAQYF.

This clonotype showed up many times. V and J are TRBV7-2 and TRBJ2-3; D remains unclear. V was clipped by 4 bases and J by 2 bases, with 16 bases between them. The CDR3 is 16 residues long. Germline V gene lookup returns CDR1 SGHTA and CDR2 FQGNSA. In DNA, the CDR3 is TGTGCCAGCAGCTCAAGTGGTGGGTTTGTCACAGATACGCAGTATTTT. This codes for CASSSSGGFVTDTQYF. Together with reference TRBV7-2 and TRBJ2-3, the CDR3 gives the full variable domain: GAGVSQSPSNKVTEKGKDVELRCDPISGHTALYWYRQSLGQGLEFLIYFQGNSAPDKSGLPSDRFSAERTGGSVSTLTIQRTQQEDSAVYLCASSSSGGFVTDTQYFGPGTRLTVL.

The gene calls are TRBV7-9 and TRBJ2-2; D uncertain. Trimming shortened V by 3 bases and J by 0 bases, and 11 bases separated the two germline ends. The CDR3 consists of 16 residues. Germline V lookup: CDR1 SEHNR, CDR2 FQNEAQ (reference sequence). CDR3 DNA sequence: TGTGCCAGCAGCTTTGAGGAACTGTCGAACACCGGGGAGCTGTTTTTT. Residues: CASSFEELSNTGELFF.

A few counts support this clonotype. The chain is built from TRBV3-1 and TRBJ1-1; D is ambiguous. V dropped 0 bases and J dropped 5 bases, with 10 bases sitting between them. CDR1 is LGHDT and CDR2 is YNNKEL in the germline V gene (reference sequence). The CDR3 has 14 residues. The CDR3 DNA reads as TGTGCCAGCAGCCAAGAAAAGGGTTGGACTGAAGCTTTCTTT. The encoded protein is CASSQEKGWTEAFF.

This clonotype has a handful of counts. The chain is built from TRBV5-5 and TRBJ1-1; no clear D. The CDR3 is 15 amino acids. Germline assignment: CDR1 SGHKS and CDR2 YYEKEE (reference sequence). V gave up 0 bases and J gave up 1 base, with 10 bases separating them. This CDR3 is CASSLVDLGNTEAFF. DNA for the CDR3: TGTGCCAGCAGCTTGGTAGACCTGGGGAACACTGAAGCTTTCTTT.

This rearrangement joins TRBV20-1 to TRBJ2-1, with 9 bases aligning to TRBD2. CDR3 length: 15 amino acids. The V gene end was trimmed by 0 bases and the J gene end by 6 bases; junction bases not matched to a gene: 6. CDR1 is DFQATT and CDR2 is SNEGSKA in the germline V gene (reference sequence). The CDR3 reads CSARELASGANEQFF. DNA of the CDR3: TGCAGTGCTAGAGAGTTGGCTAGCGGGGCCAATGAGCAGTTCTTC.

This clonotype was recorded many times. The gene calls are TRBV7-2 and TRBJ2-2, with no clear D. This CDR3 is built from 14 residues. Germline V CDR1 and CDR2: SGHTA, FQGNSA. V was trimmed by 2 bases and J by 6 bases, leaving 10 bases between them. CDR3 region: CASSLQWHSGELFF. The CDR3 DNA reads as TGTGCCAGCAGCTTACAGTGGCATTCCGGGGAGCTGTTTTTT. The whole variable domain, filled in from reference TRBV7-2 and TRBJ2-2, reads GAGVSQSPSNKVTEKGKDVELRCDPISGHTALYWYRQSLGQGLEFLIYFQGNSAPDKSGLPSDRFSAERTGGSVSTLTIQRTQQEDSAVYLCASSLQWHSGELFFGEGSRLTVL.

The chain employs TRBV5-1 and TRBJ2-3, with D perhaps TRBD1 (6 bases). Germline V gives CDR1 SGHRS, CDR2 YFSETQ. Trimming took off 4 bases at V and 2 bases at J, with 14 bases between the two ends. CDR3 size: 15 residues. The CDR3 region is CASSLRTDLTDTQYF. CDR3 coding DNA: TGCGCCAGCAGCCTCCGGACAGACCTCACAGATACGCAGTATTTT.

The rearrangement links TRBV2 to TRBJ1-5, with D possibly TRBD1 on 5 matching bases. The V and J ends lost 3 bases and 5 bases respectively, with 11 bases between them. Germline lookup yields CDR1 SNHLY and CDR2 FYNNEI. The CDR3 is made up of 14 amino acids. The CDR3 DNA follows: TGTGCCAGCAGTGAGCAGGGAACGGATCAGCCCCAGCATTTT. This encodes CASSEQGTDQPQHF.

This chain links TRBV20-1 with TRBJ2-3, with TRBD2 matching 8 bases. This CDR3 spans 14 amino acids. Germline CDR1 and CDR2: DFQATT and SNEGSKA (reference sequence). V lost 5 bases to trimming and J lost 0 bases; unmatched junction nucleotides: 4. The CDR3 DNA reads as TGCAGTGCTCGCGGGGGGCGTAGCACAGATACGCAGTATTTT. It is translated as CSARGGRSTDTQYF.

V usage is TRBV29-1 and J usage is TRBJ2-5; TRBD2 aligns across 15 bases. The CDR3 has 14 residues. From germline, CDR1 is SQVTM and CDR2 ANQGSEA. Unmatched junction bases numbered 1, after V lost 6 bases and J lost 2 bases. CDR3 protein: CSVGLAGGQETQYF. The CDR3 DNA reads TGCAGCGTAGGACTAGCGGGGGGGCAAGAGACCCAGTACTTC.

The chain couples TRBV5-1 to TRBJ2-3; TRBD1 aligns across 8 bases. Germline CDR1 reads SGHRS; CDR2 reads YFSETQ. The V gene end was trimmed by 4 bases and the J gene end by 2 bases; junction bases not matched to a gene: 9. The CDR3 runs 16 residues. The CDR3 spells CASSTGTGKITDTQYF. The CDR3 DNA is TGCGCCAGCAGCACCGGGACAGGCAAGATCACAGATACGCAGTATTTT.

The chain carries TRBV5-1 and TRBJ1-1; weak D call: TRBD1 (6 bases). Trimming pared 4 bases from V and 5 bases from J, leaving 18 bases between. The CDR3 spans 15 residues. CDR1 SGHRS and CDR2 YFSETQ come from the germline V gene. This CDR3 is CASSDLRGAGTEAFF. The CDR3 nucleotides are TGCGCCAGCAGCGACCTCCGGGGGGCAGGGACTGAAGCTTTCTTT.

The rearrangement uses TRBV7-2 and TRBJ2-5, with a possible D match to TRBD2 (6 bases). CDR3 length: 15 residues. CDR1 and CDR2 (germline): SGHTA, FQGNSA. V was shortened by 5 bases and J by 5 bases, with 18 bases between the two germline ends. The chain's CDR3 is CASSRPFGGSETQYF. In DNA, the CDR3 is TGTGCCAGCAGCCGACCCTTCGGGGGTAGCGAGACCCAGTACTTC. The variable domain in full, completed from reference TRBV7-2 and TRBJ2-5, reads GAGVSQSPSNKVTEKGKDVELRCDPISGHTALYWYRQSLGQGLEFLIYFQGNSAPDKSGLPSDRFSAERTGGSVSTLTIQRTQQEDSAVYLCASSRPFGGSETQYFGPGTRLLVL.

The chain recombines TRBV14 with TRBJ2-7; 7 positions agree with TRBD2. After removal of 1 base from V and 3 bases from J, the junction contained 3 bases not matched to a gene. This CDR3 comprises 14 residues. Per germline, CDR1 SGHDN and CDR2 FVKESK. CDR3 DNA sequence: TGTGCCAGCAGCCAAGTAGGCGGGGGCTACGAGCAGTACTTC. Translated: CASSQVGGGYEQYF.

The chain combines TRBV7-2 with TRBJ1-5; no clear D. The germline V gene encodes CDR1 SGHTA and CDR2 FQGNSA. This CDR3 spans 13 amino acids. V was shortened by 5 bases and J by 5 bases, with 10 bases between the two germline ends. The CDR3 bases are TGTGCCAGCAGCCGTAACTGGGATCAGCCCCAGCATTTT. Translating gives CASSRNWDQPQHF.

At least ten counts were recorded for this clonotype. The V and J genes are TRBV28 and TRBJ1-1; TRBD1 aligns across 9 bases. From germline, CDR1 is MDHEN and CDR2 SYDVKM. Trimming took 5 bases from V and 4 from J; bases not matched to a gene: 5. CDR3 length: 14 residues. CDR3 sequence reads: CASSLQDRGTEAFF. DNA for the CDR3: TGTGCCAGCAGTCTTCAGGACAGGGGCACTGAAGCTTTCTTT.

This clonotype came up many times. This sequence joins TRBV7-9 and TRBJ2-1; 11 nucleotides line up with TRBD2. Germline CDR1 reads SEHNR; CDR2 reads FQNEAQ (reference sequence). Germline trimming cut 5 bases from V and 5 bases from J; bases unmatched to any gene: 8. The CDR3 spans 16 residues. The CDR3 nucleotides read TGTGCCAGCAGCCCCTTACTAGCGGGGGCACACAATGAGCAGTTCTTC. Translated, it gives CASSPLLAGAHNEQFF.

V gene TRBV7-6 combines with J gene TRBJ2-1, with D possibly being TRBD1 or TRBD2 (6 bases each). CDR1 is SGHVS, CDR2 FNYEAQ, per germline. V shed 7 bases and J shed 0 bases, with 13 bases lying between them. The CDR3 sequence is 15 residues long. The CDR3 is CASTGGTHSYNEQFF. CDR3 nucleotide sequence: TGTGCCAGCACCGGAGGGACACACTCCTACAATGAGCAGTTCTTC.

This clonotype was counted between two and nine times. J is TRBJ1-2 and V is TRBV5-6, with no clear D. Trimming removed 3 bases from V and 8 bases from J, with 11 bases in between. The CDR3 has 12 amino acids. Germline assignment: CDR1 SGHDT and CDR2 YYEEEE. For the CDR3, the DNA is TGTGCCAGCAGCTGGGATTATAACGGCTACACCTTC. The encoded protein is CASSWDYNGYTF.